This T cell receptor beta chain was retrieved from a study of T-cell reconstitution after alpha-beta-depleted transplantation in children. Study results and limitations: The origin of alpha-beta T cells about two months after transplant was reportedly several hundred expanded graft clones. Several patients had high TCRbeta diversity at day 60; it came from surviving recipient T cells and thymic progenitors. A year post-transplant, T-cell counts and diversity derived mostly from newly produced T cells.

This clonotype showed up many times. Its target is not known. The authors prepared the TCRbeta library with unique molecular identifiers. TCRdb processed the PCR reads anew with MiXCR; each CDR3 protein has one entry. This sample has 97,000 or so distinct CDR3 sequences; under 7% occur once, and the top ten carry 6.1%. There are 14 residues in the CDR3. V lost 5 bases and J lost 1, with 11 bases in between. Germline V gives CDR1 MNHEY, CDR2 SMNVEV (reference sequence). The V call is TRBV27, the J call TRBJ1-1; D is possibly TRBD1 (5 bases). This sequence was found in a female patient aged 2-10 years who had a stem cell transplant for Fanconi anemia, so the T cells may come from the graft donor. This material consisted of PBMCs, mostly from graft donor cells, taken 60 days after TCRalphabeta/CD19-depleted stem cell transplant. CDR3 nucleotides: TGTGCCAGCAGTGCTAGGGGTGGGAACACTGAAGCTTTCTTT. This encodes CASSARGGNTEAFF.